Each of the 2 T cell receptor beta chains below was sequenced from the same sample in a study of blood T cell repertoires in COVID-19. Only in-frame clones appear in the TCRdb table, and some are missing; sequencing was by immunoSEQ multiplex PCR. Of roughly 350,000 clones detected, less than 85% appear once; the ten largest clones hold roughly 3.7%. Sequenced: peripheral blood. These receptors were obtained from a woman between 18 and 30 years old with acute or convalescent COVID-19.

The chain carries TRBV5-1 and TRBJ1-4; 9 bases are shared with TRBD1. Germline trimming cut 3 bases from V and 7 bases from J; bases unmatched to any gene: 10. The CDR3 extends over 16 amino acids. Germline CDR1 reads SGHRS; CDR2 reads YFSETQ. CDR3 DNA sequence: TGCGCCAGCAGCTCTATCCCCGGGACAGGGAGTGAAAAACTGTTTTTT. Translated, it gives CASSSIPGTGSEKLFF.

The chain couples TRBV9 to TRBJ1-6; a weak D match, TRBD1 (6 bases). V lost 4 bases and J 3 bases, leaving 14 bases between the germline ends. CDR3 size: 16 residues. Germline-derived CDR1 and CDR2 are SGDLS and YYNGEE. The CDR3 sequence: CASSRGGDVYNSPLHF. The DNA of the CDR3 is TGTGCCAGCAGCAGAGGGGGGGACGTCTATAATTCACCCCTCCACTTT. The full variable domain, rest sourced from reference TRBV9 and TRBJ1-6, is DSGVTQTPKHLITATGQRVTLRCSPRSGDLSVYWYQQSLDQGLQFLIQYYNGEERAKGNILERFSAQQFPDLHSELNLSSLELGDSALYFCASSRGGDVYNSPLHFGNGTRLTVT.